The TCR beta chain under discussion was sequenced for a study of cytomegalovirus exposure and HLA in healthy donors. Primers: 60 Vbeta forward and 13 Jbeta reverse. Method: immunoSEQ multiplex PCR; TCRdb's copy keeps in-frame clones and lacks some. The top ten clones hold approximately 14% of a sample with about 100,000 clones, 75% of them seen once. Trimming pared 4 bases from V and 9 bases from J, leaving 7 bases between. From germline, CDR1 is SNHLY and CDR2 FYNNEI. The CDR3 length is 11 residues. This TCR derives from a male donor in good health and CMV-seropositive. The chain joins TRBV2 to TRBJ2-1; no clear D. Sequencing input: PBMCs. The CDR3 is CASSALVEQFF. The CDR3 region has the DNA TGTGCCAGCAGTGCACTTGTTGAGCAGTTCTTC.